This T cell receptor beta chain was profiled in a study of blood T cell repertoires in COVID-19. The CDR3 has 12 residues. Trimming took off 5 bases at V and 14 bases at J, with 16 bases between the two ends. The V gene's germline CDR1 is SEHNR and CDR2 FQNEAQ (reference sequence). Repertoires were generated with immunoSEQ multiplex PCR, while TCRdb's copy carries only in-frame clones and drops some. The data hold approximately 160,000 clones, with approximately 82% observed a single time. Sequenced material: peripheral blood. The receptor comes from a woman aged 50 to 60 in a cohort sampled during active or convalescent COVID-19. This chain joins TRBV7-9 and TRBJ2-1; D perhaps matches TRBD1 (6 bases). The CDR3 sequence is CASSRTAIEEFF. DNA of the CDR3: TGTGCCAGCAGCCGGACAGCTATAGAAGAGTTCTTC.